The sequence of this T cell receptor (beta chain) was determined in a study of cytomegalovirus exposure and HLA in healthy donors. Study summary: As an earlier analysis found, some 170 million T cells yielded about 120 million unique TCR beta sequences. Overall study findings and caveats: Most TCR sequences were uncommon, yet certain public TCRs appeared in many donors. In a later analysis, several top co-occurrence clusters appeared linked to parvovirus B19, influenza, CMV and Epstein-Barr virus.

Details on this clone: Antigen unknown.

The germline V gene has CDR1 MDHEN and CDR2 SYDVKM. With 6 bases clipped from V and 3 bases from J, the junction kept 4 bases outside the gene matches. The CDR3 length is 14 residues. With 60 Vbeta and 13 Jbeta primers, the PCR was carried out. Method: immunoSEQ multiplex PCR; TCRdb's copy keeps in-frame clones and lacks some. Here the sample spans tens of thousands of clones, approximately 69% being singletons. This clonotype originated in a woman aged 45-60 years in good health and CMV-seropositive. J is TRBJ2-1 and V is TRBV28; 8 bases map to TRBD1. Sample: PBMCs. Here the CDR3 DNA reads TGTGCCAGCAGCCCTGGACAGGGCTACAATGAGCAGTTCTTC. Translation: CASSPGQGYNEQFF. Full variable domain (rest looked up from reference TRBV28 and TRBJ2-1): DVKVTQSSRYLVKRTGEKVFLECVQDMDHENMFWYRQDPGLGLRLIYFSYDVKMKEKGDIPEGYSVSREKKERFSLILESASTNQTSMYLCASSPGQGYNEQFFGPGTRLTVL.